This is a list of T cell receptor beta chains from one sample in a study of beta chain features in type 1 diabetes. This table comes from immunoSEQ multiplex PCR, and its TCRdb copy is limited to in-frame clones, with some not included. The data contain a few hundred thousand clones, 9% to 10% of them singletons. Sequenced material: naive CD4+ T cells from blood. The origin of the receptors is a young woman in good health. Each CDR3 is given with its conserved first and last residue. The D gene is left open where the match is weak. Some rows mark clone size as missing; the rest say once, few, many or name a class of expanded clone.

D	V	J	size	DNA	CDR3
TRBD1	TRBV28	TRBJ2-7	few	TGTGCCAGCAGTTTCCTGGGACAGCTTGTATCGAACGAGCAGTACTTC	CASSFLGQLVSNEQYF
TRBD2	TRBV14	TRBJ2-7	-	TGTGCCAGCAGCCAGCAGCGGGGTTCGAACTACGAGCAGTACTTC	CASSQQRGSNYEQYF
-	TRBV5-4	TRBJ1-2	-	TGTGCCAGCAGCTTGGAAGAGGTACGCTCTAACTATGGCTACACCTTC	CASSLEEVRSNYGYTF
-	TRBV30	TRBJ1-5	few	TGTGCCTGGAGTCTAAGGGGGAATCAGCCCCAGCATTTT	CAWSLRGNQPQHF
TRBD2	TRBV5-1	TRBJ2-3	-	TGCGCCACCGCTGGGCCGGCGGGGGGGCCCGGTACGCAGTATTTT	CATAGPAGGPGTQYF
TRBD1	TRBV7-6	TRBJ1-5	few	TGTGCCAGCAGCTTAAGGCAGGGGGTAGGTCAGCCCCAGCATTTT	CASSLRQGVGQPQHF
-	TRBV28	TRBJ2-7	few	TGTGCCAGCAGTCAGGGGACCTACGAGCAGTACTTC	CASSQGTYEQYF
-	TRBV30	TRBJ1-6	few	TGTGCCTGGAGTGAGGGGTTACCCGGGAGCTCCTATAATTCACCCCTCCACTTT	CAWSEGLPGSSYNSPLHF
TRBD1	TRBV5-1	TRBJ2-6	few	TGCGCCAGCAGCAGACAGGGGAGGTCTGGGGCCAACGTCCTGACTTTC	CASSRQGRSGANVLTF
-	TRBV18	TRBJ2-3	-	TGTGCCAGCGGGGGCCCTATAGATACGCAGTATTTT	CASGGPIDTQYF
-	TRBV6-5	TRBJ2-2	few	TGTGCCAACCGGCCGGAGGCAGAAGTTAGCGGGGAGCTGTTTTTT	CANRPEAEVSGELFF
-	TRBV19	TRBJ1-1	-	TGTGCCACCTCCGGAGCGGCGGGTGAAGCTTTCTTT	CATSGAAGEAFF
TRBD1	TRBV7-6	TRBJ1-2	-	TGTGCCAGCAGCTTAGCCAAGACAGGGTTGGATGGCTACACCTTC	CASSLAKTGLDGYTF
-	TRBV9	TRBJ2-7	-	TGTGCCAGCAGCGTCAAAGGGGACTTATCCCCCTACGAGCAGTACTTC	CASSVKGDLSPYEQYF
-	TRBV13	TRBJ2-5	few	TGTGCCAGCAGCTTTGACTACCAAGAGACCCAGTACTTC	CASSFDYQETQYF
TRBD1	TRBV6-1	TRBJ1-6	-	TGTGCCAGCACCCGGACAGGGTGGGATTCACCCCTCCACTTT	CASTRTGWDSPLHF
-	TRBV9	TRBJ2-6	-	TGTGCCAGCAGCCGCAGGGGTTCCGGGGCCAACGTCCTGACTTTC	CASSRRGSGANVLTF
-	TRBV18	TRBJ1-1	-	TGTGCCAGCTTTGAGGCGGGTAACACTGAAGCTTTCTTT	CASFEAGNTEAFF
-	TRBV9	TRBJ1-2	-	TGTGCCAGCAACTCGGACAGTAACTATGGCTACACCTTC	CASNSDSNYGYTF
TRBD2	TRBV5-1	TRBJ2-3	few	TGCGCCAGCAGCCATGGGACTAGCGGGGGATCAGATACGCAGTATTTT	CASSHGTSGGSDTQYF
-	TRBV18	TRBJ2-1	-	TGTGCCAGCTCACCACAGACAGGCAGCTCCTACAATGAGCAGTTCTTC	CASSPQTGSSYNEQFF
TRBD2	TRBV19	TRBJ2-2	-	TGTGCCAGTAGTATCCGTCGAGGCGGGAGGGCCGGCGGGGAGCTGTTTTTT	CASSIRRGGRAGGELFF
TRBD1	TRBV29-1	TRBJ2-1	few	TGCAGCGACTGGACAGGTAGCTCCTACAATGAGCAGTTCTTC	CSDWTGSSYNEQFF
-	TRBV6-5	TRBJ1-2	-	TGTGCCAGCAGGCCACCCCTAGGACGGGAGTATGGCTACACCTTC	CASRPPLGREYGYTF
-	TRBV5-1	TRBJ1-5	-	TGCGCCAGCAGCTTTTTCGGGGAGGGTCAGCCCCAGCATTTT	CASSFFGEGQPQHF
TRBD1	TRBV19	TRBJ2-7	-	TGTGCCAGTAGTCCCGGGACAGGGGCCCCCTACGAGCAGTACTTC	CASSPGTGAPYEQYF
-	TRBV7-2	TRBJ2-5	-	TGTGCCAGCAGCTTAGCGAGAGAGACCCAGTACTTC	CASSLARETQYF
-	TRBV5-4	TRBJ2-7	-	TGTGCCAGCAGCTTGGAGCCCCTCTACGAGCAGTACTTC	CASSLEPLYEQYF
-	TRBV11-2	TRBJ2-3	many	TGTGCCAGCAGCTTAGACGGGAGCTTGAGTACGCAGTATTTT	CASSLDGSLSTQYF
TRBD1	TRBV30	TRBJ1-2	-	TGTGCCTGGGACAGGGGGCCTGGCTACACCTTC	CAWDRGPGYTF
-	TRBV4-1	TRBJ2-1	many	TGCGCCAGCAGCCAACCCGACAGGAATGAGCAGTTCTTC	CASSQPDRNEQFF
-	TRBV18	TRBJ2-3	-	TGTGCCAGCTCACCCGCTAGCGTAGGGAGCACAGATACGCAGTATTTT	CASSPASVGSTDTQYF
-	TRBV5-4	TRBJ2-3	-	TGTGCCAGCACCATAGGGCGGAGGGGCACAGATACGCAGTATTTT	CASTIGRRGTDTQYF
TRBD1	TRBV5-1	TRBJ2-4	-	TGCGCCAGCAGCTTGAAGGGACAGGGGGAAAACATTCAGTACTTC	CASSLKGQGENIQYF
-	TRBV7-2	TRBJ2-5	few	TGTGCCAGCAGCATGTATTGGAGAGGAGAGACCCAGTACTTC	CASSMYWRGETQYF
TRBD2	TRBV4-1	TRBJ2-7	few	TGCGCCAGCAGCCGCAGACTAGCGGGAGCTTACGAGCAGTACTTC	CASSRRLAGAYEQYF
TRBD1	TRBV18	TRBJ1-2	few	TGTGCCAGCTCACTACAGGACAGGCCCCATGGCTACACCTTC	CASSLQDRPHGYTF
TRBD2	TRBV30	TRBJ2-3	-	TGTGCCTGGAACAGAGTCTCTAGAGCGGGGGCCCTCACAGATACGCAGTATTTT	CAWNRVSRAGALTDTQYF
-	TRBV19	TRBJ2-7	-	TGTGCCAGCAGCCCCGGAGGCGTATACGAGCAGTACTTC	CASSPGGVYEQYF
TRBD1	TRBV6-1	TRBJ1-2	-	TGTGCCACCGCGCGGACAGGGGGAAACTATGGCTACACCTTC	CATARTGGNYGYTF
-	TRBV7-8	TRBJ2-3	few	TGTGCCAGCAGCTTATGGGGCTGGGGGGAGACAGATACGCAGTATTTT	CASSLWGWGETDTQYF
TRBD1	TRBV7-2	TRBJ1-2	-	TGTGCCAGCAGCTTGGCGACAGGGGGCAACTATGGCTACACCTTC	CASSLATGGNYGYTF
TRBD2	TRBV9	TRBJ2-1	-	TGTGCCAGCAGCGTAGGTGCGGGGGGGCCGCATGAGCAGTTCTTC	CASSVGAGGPHEQFF
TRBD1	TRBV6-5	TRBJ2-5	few	TGTGCCAGCAGCGCGGGACAGGGTAAACAAGAGACCCAGTACTTC	CASSAGQGKQETQYF
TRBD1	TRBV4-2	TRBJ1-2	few	TGTGCCAGCAGCCAAGAAGGGACAGCTAGTAACTATGGCTACACCTTC	CASSQEGTASNYGYTF
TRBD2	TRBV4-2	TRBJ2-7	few	TGTGCCAGCAGCCAAGACTACGGGGGGTACGAGCAGTACTTC	CASSQDYGGYEQYF
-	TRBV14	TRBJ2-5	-	TGTGCCAGCAGCCCCCGGGGTTGGGAGACCCAGTACTTC	CASSPRGWETQYF
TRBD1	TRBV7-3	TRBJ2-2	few	TGTGCCAGCAGCGGGGCCGGGACAGGGGGAACCGGGGAGCTGTTTTTT	CASSGAGTGGTGELFF
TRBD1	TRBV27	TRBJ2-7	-	TGTGCCAGCAGTTTATCCCCGGGACAGGGATACGAGCAGTACTTC	CASSLSPGQGYEQYF
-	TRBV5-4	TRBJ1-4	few	TGTGCCAGCAGCCTGGACAGCAATAATGAAAAACTGTTTTTT	CASSLDSNNEKLFF
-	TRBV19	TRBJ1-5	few	TGTGCCAGTAGTATCACCACAGTTAGCAATCAGCCCCAGCATTTT	CASSITTVSNQPQHF
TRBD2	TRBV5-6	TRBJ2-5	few	TGTGCCAGCAGCTCCACGGGACTAGGGGAAGAGACCCAGTACTTC	CASSSTGLGEETQYF
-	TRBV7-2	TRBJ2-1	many	TGTGCCAGCAGCTTACTGACTATTAACTACAATGAGCAGTTCTTC	CASSLLTINYNEQFF
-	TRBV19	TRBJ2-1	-	TGTGCCAGTAGTATAACAGGCAGGTCGAGCAATGAGCAGTTCTTC	CASSITGRSSNEQFF
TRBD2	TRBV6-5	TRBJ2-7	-	TGTGCCAGCAGTTACGCGGGGGTGCCGGAGAAGCAGTACTTC	CASSYAGVPEKQYF
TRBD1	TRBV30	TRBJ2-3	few	TGTGCCAGAGGACAGGGCCTCACAGATACGCAGTATTTT	CARGQGLTDTQYF
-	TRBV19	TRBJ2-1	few	TGTGCCAGTAGTATTGGGGGGAATGAGCAGTTCTTC	CASSIGGNEQFF
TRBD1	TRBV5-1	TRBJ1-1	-	TGCGCCAGCAGCCCGGACGGACAGGGCCCTGAAGCTTTCTTT	CASSPDGQGPEAFF
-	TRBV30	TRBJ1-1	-	TGTGCCTGGAGTGTGAGAGGGAACACTGAAGCTTTCTTT	CAWSVRGNTEAFF